This T cell receptor beta chain is from a study of blood T cell repertoires in COVID-19. On the study more broadly: Specimens from acute and convalescent COVID-19 originated in the United States, Italy and Spain.

There are 15 residues in the CDR3. With 4 bases clipped from V and 6 bases from J, the junction kept 10 bases outside the gene matches. The germline CDR1 and CDR2 sequences are LNHNV and YYDKDF (reference sequence). Methods used by the authors: Cell counts per sample came from amplifying reference gene primers. Libraries were prepared by immunoSEQ multiplex PCR; TCRdb keeps only in-frame clonotypes and omits some of them. From that table come the V and J calls and clone size; the DNA was used to work out D and trimming. The sample has 200,000 to 250,000 clones, around 80% seen once. The source of this sequence is a woman in her sixties or seventies with acute or convalescent COVID-19. The chain employs TRBV15 and TRBJ2-7; 9 nucleotides agree with TRBD1. The sequenced material came from peripheral blood. In DNA form, the CDR3 reads TGTGCCACCAGCACCCGTGCCACAGGGGGCAGCGAGCAGTACTTC. This encodes CATSTRATGGSEQYF. Full variable domain (rest looked up from reference TRBV15 and TRBJ2-7): DAMVIQNPRYQVTQFGKPVTLSCSQTLNHNVMYWYQQKSSQAPKLLFHYYDKDFNNEADTPDNFQSRRPNTSFCFLDIRSPGLGDTAMYLCATSTRATGGSEQYFGPGTRLTVT.